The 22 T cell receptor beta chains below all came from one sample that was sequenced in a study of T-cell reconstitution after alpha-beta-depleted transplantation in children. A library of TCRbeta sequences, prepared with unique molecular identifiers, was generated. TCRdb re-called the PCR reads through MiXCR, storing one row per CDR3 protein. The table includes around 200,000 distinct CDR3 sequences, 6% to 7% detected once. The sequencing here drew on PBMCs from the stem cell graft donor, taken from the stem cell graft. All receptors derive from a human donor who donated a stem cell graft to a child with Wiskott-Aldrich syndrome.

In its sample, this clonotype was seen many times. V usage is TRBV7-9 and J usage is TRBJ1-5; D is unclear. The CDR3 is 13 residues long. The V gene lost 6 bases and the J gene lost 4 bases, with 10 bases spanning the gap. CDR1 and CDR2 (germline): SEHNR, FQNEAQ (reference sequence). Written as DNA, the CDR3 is TGTGCCAGCAGTCAAAGAGGGAATCAGCCCCAGCATTTT. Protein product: CASSQRGNQPQHF. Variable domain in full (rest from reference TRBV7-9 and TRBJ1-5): DTGVSQNPRHKITKRGQNVTFRCDPISEHNRLYWYRQTLGQGPEFLTYFQNEAQLEKSRLLSDRFSAERPKGSFSTLEIQRTEQGDSAMYLCASSQRGNQPQHFGDGTRLSIL.

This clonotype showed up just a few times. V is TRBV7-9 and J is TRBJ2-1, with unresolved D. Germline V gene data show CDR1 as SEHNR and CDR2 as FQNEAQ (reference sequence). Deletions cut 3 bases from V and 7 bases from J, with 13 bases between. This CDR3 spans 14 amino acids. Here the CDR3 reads CASSFSEVPNEQFF. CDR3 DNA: TGTGCCAGCAGCTTCAGTGAGGTCCCTAATGAGCAGTTCTTC.

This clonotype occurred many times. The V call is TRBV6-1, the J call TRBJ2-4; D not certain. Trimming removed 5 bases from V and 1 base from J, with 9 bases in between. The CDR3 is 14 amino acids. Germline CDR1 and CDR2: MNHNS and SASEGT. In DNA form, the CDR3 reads TGTGCCAGCAGTCAGCGCGCGGCCAAAAACATTCAGTACTTC. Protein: CASSQRAAKNIQYF.

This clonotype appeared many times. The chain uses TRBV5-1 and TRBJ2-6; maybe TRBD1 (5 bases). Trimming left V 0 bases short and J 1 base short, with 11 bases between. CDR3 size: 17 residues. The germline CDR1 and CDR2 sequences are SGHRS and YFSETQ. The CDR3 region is CASSLDPQGSGANVLTF. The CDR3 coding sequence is TGCGCCAGCAGCTTGGATCCCCAGGGATCTGGGGCCAACGTCCTGACTTTC.

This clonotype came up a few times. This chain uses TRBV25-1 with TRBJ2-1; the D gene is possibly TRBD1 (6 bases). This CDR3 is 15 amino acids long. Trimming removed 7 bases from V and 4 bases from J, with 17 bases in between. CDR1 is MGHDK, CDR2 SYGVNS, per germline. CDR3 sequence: CASNSGLDSYNEQFF. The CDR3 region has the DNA TGTGCCAGCAACTCCGGGCTGGACAGTTACAATGAGCAGTTCTTC. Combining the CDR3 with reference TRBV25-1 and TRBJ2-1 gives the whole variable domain EADIYQTPRYLVIGTGKKITLECSQTMGHDKMYWYQQDPGMELHLIHYSYGVNSTEKGDLSSESTVSRIRTEHFPLTLESARPSHTSQYLCASNSGLDSYNEQFFGPGTRLTVL.

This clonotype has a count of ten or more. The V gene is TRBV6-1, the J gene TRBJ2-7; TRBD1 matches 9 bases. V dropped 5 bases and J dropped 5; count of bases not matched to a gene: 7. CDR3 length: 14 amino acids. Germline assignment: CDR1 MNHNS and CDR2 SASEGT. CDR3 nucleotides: TGTGCCAGCAGTCCTAACAGGGGGCGCGACGAGCAGTACTTC. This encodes CASSPNRGRDEQYF.

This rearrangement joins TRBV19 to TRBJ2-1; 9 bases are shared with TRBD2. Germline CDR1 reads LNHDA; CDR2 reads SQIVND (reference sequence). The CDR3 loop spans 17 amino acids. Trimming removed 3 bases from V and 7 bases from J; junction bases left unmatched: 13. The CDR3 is CASSIRPRGGAINEQFF. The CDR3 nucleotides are TGTGCCAGTAGTATCCGGCCCCGCGGGGGGGCCATAAATGAGCAGTTCTTC.

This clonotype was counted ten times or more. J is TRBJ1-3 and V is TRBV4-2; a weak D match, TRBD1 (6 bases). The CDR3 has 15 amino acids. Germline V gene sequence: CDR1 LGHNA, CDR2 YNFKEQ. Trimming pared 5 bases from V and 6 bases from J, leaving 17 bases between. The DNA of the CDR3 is TGTGCCAGCAGCGGAGCTGGGGCAGGGGAAAACACCATATATTTT. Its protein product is CASSGAGAGENTIYF.

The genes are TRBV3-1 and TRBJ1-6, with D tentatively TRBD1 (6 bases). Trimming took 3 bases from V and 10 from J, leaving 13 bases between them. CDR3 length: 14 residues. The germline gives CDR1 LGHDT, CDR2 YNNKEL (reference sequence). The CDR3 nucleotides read TGTGCCAGCAGCCATGGGGGCAACGGCTCACCCCTCCACTTT. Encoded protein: CASSHGGNGSPLHF.

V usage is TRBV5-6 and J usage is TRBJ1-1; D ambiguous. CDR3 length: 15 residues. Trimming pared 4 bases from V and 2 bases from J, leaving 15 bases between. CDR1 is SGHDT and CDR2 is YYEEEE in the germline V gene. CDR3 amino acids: CASSGLGFLNTEAFF. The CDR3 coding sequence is TGTGCCAGCAGCGGACTGGGATTCTTAAACACTGAAGCTTTCTTT. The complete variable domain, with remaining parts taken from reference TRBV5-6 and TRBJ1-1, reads DAGVTQSPTHLIKTRGQQVTLRCSPKSGHDTVSWYQQALGQGPQFIFQYYEEEERQRGNFPDRFSGHQFPNYSSELNVNALLLGDSALYLCASSGLGFLNTEAFFGQGTRLTVV.

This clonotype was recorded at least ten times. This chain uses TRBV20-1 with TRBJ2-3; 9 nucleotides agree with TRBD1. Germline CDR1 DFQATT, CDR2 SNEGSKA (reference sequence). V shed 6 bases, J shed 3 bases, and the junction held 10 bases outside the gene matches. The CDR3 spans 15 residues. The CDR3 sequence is CSAPLDRGGTDTQYF. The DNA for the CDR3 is TGCAGTGCCCCATTGGACAGGGGTGGGACAGATACGCAGTATTTT.

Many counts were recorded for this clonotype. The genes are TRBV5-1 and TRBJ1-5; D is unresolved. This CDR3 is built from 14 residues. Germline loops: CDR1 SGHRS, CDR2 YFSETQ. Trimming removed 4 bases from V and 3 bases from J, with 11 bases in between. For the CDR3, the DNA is TGCGCCAGCAGCCCCGGGCCTGACAATCAGCCCCAGCATTTT. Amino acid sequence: CASSPGPDNQPQHF.

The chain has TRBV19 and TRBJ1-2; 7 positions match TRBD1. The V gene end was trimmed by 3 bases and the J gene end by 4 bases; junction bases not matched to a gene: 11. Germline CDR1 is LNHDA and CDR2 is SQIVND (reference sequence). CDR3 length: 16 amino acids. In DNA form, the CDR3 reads TGTGCCAGTAGTATTATCGAGGACAGGCCAGTCTATGGCTACACCTTC. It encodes CASSIIEDRPVYGYTF.

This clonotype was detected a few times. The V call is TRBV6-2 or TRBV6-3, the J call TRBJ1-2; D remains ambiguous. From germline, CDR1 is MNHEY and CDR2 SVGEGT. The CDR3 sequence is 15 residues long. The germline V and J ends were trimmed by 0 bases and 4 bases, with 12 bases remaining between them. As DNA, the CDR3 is TGTGCCAGCAGTTACTCGTCACCAGAGGGCTATGGCTACACCTTC. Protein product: CASSYSSPEGYGYTF.

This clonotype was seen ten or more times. CDR3 residues: CASSLPGYEQYF. As DNA, the CDR3 is TGCGCCAGCAGCTTGCCGGGCTACGAGCAGTACTTC. The rearrangement uses TRBV5-1 and TRBJ2-7; D unresolved. There are 12 residues in the CDR3. Trimming left V 1 base short and J 3 bases short, with 5 bases between. Looked up from germline, CDR1 is SGHRS and CDR2 is YFSETQ.

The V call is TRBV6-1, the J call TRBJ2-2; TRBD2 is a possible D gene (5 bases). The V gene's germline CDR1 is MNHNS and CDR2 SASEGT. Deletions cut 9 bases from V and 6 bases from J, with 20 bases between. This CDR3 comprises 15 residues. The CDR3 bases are TGTGCCAGTCGGGGTTCTCAAAACGGAGCCGGGGAGCTGTTTTTT. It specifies CASRGSQNGAGELFF.

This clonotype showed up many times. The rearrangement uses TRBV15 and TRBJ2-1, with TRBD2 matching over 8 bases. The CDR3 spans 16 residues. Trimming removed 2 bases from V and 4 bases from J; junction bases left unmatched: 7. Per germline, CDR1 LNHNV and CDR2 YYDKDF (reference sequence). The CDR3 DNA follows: TGTGCCACCAGCAGAATAAGCGGGGGAGAATACAATGAGCAGTTCTTC. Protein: CATSRISGGEYNEQFF.

The CDR3 DNA reads as TGCGCCAGCAGCTTGGAATGGCCTGAAGCTTTCTTT. Its protein product is CASSLEWPEAFF. The rearrangement uses TRBV5-1 and TRBJ1-1; no firm D call. This CDR3 is built from 12 residues. CDR1 is SGHRS, CDR2 YFSETQ, per germline. V was shortened by 0 bases and J by 6 bases, with 6 bases between the two germline ends.

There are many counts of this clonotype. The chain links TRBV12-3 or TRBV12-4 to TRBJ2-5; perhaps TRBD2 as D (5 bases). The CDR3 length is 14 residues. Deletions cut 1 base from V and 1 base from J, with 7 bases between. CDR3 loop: CASSLGRGQETQYF. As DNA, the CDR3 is TGTGCCAGCAGTTTAGGTCGGGGCCAAGAGACCCAGTACTTC.

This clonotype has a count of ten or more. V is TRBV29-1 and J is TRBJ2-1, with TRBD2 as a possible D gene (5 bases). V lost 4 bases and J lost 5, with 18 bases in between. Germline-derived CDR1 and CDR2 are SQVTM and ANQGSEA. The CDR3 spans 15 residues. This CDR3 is CSVGGHILANNEQFF. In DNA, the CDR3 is TGCAGCGTTGGCGGCCACATCCTAGCCAACAATGAGCAGTTCTTC.

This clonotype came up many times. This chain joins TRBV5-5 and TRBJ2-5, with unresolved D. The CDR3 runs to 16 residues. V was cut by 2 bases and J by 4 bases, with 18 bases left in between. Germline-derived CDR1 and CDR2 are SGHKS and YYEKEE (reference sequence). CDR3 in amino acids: CASSLNGQNIRETQYF. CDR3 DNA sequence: TGTGCCAGCAGCTTAAACGGCCAGAACATACGAGAGACCCAGTACTTC.

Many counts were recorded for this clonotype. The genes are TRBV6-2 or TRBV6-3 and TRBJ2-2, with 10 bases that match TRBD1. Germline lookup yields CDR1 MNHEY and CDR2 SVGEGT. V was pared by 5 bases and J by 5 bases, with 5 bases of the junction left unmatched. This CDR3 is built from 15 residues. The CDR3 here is CASSGTGDGTGELFF. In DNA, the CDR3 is TGTGCCAGCAGTGGGACAGGGGATGGGACCGGGGAGCTGTTTTTT.